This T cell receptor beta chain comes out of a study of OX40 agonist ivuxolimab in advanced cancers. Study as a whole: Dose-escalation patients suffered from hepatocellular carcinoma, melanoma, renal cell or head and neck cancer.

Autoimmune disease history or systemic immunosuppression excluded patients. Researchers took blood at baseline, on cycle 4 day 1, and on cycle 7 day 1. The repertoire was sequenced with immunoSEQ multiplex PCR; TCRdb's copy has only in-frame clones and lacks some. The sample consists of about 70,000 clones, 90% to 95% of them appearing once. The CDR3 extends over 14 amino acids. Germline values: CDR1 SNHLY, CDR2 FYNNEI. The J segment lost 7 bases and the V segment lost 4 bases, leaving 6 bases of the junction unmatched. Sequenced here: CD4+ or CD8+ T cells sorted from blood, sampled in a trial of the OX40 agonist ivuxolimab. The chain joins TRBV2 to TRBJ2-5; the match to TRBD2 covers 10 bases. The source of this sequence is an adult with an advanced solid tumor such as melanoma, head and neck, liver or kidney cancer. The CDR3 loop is CASSALAGEVTQYF. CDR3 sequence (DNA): TGTGCCAGCAGTGCTCTAGCGGGAGAGGTGACCCAGTACTTC.